This TCR beta chain is from a study of vaccination and CD4 T cells after COVID-19. For this clonotype: The antigen remains undetermined.

V lost 3 bases to trimming and J lost 7 bases; unmatched junction nucleotides: 5. Germline V gene sequence: CDR1 SGHRS, CDR2 YFSETQ. The CDR3 is made up of 15 amino acids. Treatment denoted: roughly 11-day PBMC culture with coronavirus spike peptide pools or control peptides (ViraFEST assay). Before the COVID-19 pandemic (2011-2018), CD4+ T cells were obtained from the unexposed donor. Whenever cell numbers allowed, CD4+ T cells from unexposed donors were probed with SARS-CoV-2 S/N and four cold-coronavirus spikes. Sequence data for DNA of cultured CD4+ T cells were generated by the Oncomine TCR Beta short-read assay. Genomic DNA was isolated from cultured CD4+ T cells. TCRdb re-analysed the PCR reads in MiXCR, keeping a single row per CDR3 protein. The table shows 8,000 to 10,000 distinct CDR3 sequences, with around 28% occurring only once.

Specimen: CD4+ T cells from blood, cultured in vitro. This chain joins TRBV5-1 and TRBJ1-5; TRBD1 matches 12 bases. The source of this sequence is a human donor in good health. CDR3 nucleotides: TGCGCCAGCAGCTGGGGACAGGGGGCAGGCCAGCCCCAGCATTTT. This gives the protein CASSWGQGAGQPQHF.